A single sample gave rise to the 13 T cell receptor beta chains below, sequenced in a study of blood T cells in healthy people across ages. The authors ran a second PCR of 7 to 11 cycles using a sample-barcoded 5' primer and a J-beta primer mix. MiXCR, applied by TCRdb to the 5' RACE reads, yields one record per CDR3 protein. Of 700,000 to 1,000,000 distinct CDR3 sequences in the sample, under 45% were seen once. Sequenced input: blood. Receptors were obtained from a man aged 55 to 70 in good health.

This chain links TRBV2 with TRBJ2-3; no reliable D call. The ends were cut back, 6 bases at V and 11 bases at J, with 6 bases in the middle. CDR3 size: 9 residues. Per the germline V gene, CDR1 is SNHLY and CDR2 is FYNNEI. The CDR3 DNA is TGTGCCAGCAGCCCTAAGCAGTATTTT. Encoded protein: CASSPKQYF.

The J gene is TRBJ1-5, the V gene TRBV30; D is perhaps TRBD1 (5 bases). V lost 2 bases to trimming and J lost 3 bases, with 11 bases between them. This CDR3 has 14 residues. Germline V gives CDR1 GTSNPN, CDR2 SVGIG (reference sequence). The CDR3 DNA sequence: TGTGCCTGGAGTCCCGGGACCTACAATCAGCCCCAGCATTTT. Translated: CAWSPGTYNQPQHF.

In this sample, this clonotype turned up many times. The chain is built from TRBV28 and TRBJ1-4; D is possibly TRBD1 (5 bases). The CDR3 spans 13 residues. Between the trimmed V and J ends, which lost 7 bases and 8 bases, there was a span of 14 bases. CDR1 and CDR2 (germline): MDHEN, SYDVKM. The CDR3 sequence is CASTQGGREKLFF. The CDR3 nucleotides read TGTGCCAGCACCCAGGGAGGGCGGGAAAAACTGTTTTTT.

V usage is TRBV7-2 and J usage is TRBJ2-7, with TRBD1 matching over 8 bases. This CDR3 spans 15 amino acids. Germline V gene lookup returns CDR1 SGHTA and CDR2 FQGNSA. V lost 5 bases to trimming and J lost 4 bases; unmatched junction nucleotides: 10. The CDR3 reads CASSPDRDRRYEQYF. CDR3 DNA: TGTGCCAGCAGCCCAGACCGGGACAGGAGGTACGAGCAGTACTTC.

The CDR3 DNA reads as TGTGCCAGCAGCTTAGCGACAGGGGGCACTAATGAAAAACTGTTTTTT. Translating it yields CASSLATGGTNEKLFF. This rearrangement joins TRBV7-8 to TRBJ1-4; 10 bases match TRBD1. The CDR3 contains 16 residues. CDR1 and CDR2 (germline): SGHVS, FQNEAQ. Trimming at V came to 0 bases and at J to 2 bases, leaving 0 bases not matched to a gene.

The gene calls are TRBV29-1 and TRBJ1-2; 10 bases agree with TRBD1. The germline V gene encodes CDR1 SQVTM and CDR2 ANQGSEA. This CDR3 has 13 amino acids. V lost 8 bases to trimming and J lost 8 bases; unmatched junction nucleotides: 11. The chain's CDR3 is CSYRDTTGGGYTF. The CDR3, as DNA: TGCAGCTACAGGGACACGACAGGGGGCGGCTACACCTTC.

The CDR3 loop reads CASSRAGGRSREQFF. CDR3 coding DNA: TGTGCCAGCAGCCGAGCGGGGGGGCGCTCCCGTGAGCAGTTCTTC. The V and J genes are TRBV13 and TRBJ2-1; 10 nucleotides align to TRBD2. Trimming removed 5 bases from V and 9 bases from J; junction bases left unmatched: 10. CDR1 PRHDT and CDR2 FYEKMQ come from the germline V gene (reference sequence). The CDR3 sequence is 15 residues long.

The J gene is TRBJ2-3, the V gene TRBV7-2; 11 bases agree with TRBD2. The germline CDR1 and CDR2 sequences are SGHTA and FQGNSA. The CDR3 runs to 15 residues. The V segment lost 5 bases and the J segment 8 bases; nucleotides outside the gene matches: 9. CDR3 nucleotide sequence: TGTGCCAGCAGCCCGATTAGCGGGGGGGCTGTTACGCAGTATTTT. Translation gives CASSPISGGAVTQYF. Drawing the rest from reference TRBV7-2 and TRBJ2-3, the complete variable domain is GAGVSQSPSNKVTEKGKDVELRCDPISGHTALYWYRQSLGQGLEFLIYFQGNSAPDKSGLPSDRFSAERTGGSVSTLTIQRTQQEDSAVYLCASSPISGGAVTQYFGPGTRLTVL.

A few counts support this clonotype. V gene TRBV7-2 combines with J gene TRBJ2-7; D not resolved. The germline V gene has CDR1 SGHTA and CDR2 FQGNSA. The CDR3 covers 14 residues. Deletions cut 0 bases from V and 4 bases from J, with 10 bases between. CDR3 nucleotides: TGTGCCAGCAGCTTAGCCGTGACGGGTTACGAGCAGTACTTC. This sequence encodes CASSLAVTGYEQYF. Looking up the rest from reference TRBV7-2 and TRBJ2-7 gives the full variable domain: GAGVSQSPSNKVTEKGKDVELRCDPISGHTALYWYRQSLGQGLEFLIYFQGNSAPDKSGLPSDRFSAERTGGSVSTLTIQRTQQEDSAVYLCASSLAVTGYEQYFGPGTRLTVT.

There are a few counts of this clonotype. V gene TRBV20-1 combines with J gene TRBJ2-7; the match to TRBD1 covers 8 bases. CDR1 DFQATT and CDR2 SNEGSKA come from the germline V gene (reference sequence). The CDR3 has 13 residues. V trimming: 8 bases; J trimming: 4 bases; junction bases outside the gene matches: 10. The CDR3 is CSIGQGVSYEQYF. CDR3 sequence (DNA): TGCAGTATCGGACAGGGCGTCTCTTACGAGCAGTACTTC.

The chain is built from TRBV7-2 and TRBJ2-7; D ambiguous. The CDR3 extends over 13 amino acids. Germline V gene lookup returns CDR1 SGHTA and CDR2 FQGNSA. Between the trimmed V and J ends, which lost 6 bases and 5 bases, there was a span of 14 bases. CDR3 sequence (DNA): TGTGCCAGCAGTTCTATGGTTGGGGACGAGCAGTACTTC. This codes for CASSSMVGDEQYF.

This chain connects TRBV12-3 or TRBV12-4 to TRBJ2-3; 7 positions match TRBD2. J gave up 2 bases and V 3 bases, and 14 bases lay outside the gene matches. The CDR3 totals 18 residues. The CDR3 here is CASSFVLAAGLSTDTQYF. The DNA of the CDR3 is TGTGCCAGCAGTTTCGTCCTAGCGGCGGGATTATCCACAGATACGCAGTATTTT.

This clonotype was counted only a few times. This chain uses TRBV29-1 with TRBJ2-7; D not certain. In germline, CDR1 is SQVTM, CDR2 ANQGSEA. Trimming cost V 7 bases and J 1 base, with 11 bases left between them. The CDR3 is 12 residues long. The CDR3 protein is CSALIRSYEQYF. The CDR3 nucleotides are TGCAGCGCACTGATACGATCCTACGAGCAGTACTTC.